The text below deals with one TCR beta chain. Libraries were prepared by immunoSEQ multiplex PCR; TCRdb keeps only in-frame clonotypes and omits some of them. The top ten hold 0.4% to 0.55% of the sample, which has under 20,000 clones, around 92% seen once. These data are taken from a study of PD-1 blockade in classical Hodgkin lymphoma. The V end was cut by 4 bases, the J end by 8 bases, with 8 bases between. CDR1 and CDR2 from the germline V gene are SNHLY and FYNNEI. The CDR3 consists of 12 residues. Time point described: newly diagnosed, previously untreated cHL patient sample. Thawed PBMCs yielded CD4+ T cells through magnetic negative selection.

Input material: CD4+ T cells from blood. The sequence was collected from a human donor with classical Hodgkin lymphoma. V and J are TRBV2 and TRBJ1-4, with D uncertain. The CDR3 sequence: CASSAGPEKLFF. The CDR3 DNA follows: TGTGCCAGCAGTGCAGGACCCGAAAAACTGTTTTTT. Together with reference TRBV2 and TRBJ1-4, the CDR3 gives the full variable domain: EPEVTQTPSHQVTQMGQEVILRCVPISNHLYFYWYRQILGQKVEFLVSFYNNEISEKSEIFDDQFSVERPDGSNFTLKIRSTKLEDSAMYFCASSAGPEKLFFGSGTQLSVL.